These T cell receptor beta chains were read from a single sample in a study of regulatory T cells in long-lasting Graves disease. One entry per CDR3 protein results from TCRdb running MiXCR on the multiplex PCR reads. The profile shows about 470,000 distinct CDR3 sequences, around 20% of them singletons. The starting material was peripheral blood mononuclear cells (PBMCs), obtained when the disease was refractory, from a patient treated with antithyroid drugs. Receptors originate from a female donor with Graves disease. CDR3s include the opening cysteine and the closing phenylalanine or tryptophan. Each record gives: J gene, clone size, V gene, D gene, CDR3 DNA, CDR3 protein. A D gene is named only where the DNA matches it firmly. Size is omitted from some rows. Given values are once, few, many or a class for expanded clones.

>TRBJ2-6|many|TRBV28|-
TGTGCCAGCAGTTTTGTTGGGGCCAACGTCCTGACTTTC
CASSFVGANVLTF
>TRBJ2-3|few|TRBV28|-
TGTGCCAGCACCGACCTTAGCGGCTTCACAGATACGCAGTATTTT
CASTDLSGFTDTQYF
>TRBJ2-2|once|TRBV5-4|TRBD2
TGTGCCAGCAGCCCCGGGGGGACTACCTTAAACACCGGGGAGCTGTTTTTT
CASSPGGTTLNTGELFF
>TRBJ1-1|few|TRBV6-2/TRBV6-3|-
TGTGCCAGCAGTGAAGGGTGGGGGGGAACTGAAGCTTTCTTT
CASSEGWGGTEAFF
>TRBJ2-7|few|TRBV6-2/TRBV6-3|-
TGTGCCAGCAGTTCCGGGGGCAGGAGCTCCTACGAGCAGTACTTC
CASSSGGRSSYEQYF
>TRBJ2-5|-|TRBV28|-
TGTGCCAGCAGTATGATGACTACCCAAGAGACCCAGTACTTC
CASSMMTTQETQYF
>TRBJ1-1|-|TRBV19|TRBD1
TGTGCCAGTAGTTTTCCAGGGGGGAACACTGAAGCTTTCTTT
CASSFPGGNTEAFF
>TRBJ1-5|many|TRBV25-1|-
TGTGCCAGCAGTGAAATCGACAACAATCAGCCCCAGCATTTT
CASSEIDNNQPQHF
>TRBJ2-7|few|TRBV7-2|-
TGTGCCAGCAGCTCCAGCCCGTTAGCGGCCCCCTACGAGCAGTACTTC
CASSSSPLAAPYEQYF
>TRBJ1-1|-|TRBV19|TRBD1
TGTGCCAGTAGTCCCCGACAGGGGGACGCACCTGAAGCTTTCTTT
CASSPRQGDAPEAFF
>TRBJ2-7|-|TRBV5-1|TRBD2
TGCGCCAGCAGCCTAATTTTGGAGGGAGGGCCCTCATACGAGCAGTACTTC
CASSLILEGGPSYEQYF
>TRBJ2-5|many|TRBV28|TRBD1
TGTGCCAGCAGTCCCCACCTTGATGGGACAGGAAATGGAGGGGAGACCCAGTACTTC
CASSPHLDGTGNGGETQYF
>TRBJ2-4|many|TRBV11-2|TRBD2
TGTGCCAGCAGCTTGCCCCCGGGACTAGCGCACAACATTCAGTACTTC
CASSLPPGLAHNIQYF
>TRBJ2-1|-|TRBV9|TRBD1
TGTGCCAGCAGCGCCGACAGGGCCCCCTACAATGAGCAGTTCTTC
CASSADRAPYNEQFF
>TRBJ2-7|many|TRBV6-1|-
TGTGCCAGCAGGAACTCCCCCGGGGCCTACGAGCAGTACTTC
CASRNSPGAYEQYF
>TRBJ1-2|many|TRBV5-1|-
TGCGCCAGCAGCGTCCAGACGGCGGCTAACTATGGCTACACCTTC
CASSVQTAANYGYTF
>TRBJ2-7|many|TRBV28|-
TGTGCCAGCCTAACCCTCGGGGCCTCCTACGAGCAGTACTTC
CASLTLGASYEQYF
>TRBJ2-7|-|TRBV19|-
TGTGCCAGTAGTTTGAAGGGTGGATTGTACGAGCAGTACTTC
CASSLKGGLYEQYF
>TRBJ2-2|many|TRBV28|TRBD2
TGTGCCAGCAGGAGGCGGACTAGCGGGAGGTGGGAGCTGTTTTTT
CASRRRTSGRWELFF
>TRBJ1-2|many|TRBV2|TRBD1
TGTGCCAGCAGTGAAGACAGGGGAGCCTATGGCTACACCTTC
CASSEDRGAYGYTF
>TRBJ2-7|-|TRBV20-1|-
TGCAGTGCTAGAGACCCGGGGGCTAGCAGCTACGAGCAGTACTTC
CSARDPGASSYEQYF
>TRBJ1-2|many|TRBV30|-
TGTGCCTGGAGTCCACAGAATTATGGCTACACCTTC
CAWSPQNYGYTF
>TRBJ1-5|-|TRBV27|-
TGTGCCGCCGAATGTAACCAGGGAGGAAGCAATCAGCCCCAGCATTTT
CAAECNQGGSNQPQHF
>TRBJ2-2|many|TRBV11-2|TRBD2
TGTGCCAGCAGCTTTACGGGGGGACCGAACACCGGGGAGCTGTTTTTT
CASSFTGGPNTGELFF
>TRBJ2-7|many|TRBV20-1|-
TGCAGTGCTAGGGCGACAGGACGATGGGAGCAGTACTTC
CSARATGRWEQYF
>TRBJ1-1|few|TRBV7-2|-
TGTGCCAGCAGCTTACTCCGGGGAACGAACACTGAAGCTTTCTTT
CASSLLRGTNTEAFF
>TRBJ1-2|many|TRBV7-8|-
TGTGCCAGCAGCTTAGGGGACAAGAACTATGGCTACACCTTC
CASSLGDKNYGYTF
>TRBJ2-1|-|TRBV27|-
TGTGCCAGCAGTTCTCCCGGGGAGCGAGGATTCAATGAGCAGTTCTTC
CASSSPGERGFNEQFF